The 2 T cell receptor beta chains given below trace back to one sample, sequenced in a study of response to subunit inactivated influenza vaccine. In TCRdb, the RT-PCR reads were re-called with MiXCR into one record per CDR3 protein. The sample has hundreds of thousands of distinct CDR3 sequences, approximately 17% seen once. This specimen consisted of CD4+ T cells sorted from PBMCs, obtained roughly 24 months after vaccination. Receptor source: a man aged 50-75 years who received an inactivated influenza vaccine.

The V gene is TRBV4-3, the J gene TRBJ2-2; no definite D call. Germline CDR1 reads LGHNA; CDR2 reads YSLEER. The CDR3 covers 14 residues. Between the trimmed V and J ends, which lost 4 bases and 5 bases, there was a span of 11 bases. CDR3 sequence reads: CASSRETATGELFF. The CDR3 DNA is TGCGCCAGCAGCCGAGAGACTGCTACCGGGGAGCTGTTTTTT.

The table lists this clonotype with a few counts. The chain recombines TRBV20-1 with TRBJ2-5; perhaps TRBD1 as D (7 bases). V lost 4 bases and J lost 4, with 25 bases in between. This CDR3 is 17 amino acids long. Germline V gene lookup returns CDR1 DFQATT and CDR2 SNEGSKA (reference sequence). CDR3 amino acids: CSATKPAGQGGAETQYF. CDR3 nucleotides: TGCAGTGCTACCAAACCGGCGGGGCAGGGGGGCGCAGAGACCCAGTACTTC.